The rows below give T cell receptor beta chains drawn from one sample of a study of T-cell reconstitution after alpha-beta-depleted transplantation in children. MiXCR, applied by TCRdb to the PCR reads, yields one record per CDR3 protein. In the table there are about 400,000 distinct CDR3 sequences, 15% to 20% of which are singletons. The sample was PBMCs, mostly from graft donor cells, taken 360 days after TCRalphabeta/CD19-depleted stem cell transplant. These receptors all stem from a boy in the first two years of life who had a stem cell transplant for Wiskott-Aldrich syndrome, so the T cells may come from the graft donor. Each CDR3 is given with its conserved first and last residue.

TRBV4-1	CASSQKNPRLAGSNEQFF
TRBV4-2	CASSQAGTSGRGGTDTQYF
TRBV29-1	CSVEQLQGGTNYGYTF
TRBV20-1	CSAPALGTNTGELFF
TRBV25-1	CASSESAGGRSRQYF
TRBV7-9	CASSLIKWTGTGELFF
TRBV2	CASNGDRGYEQYF
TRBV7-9	CASSLAIGSGANVLTF
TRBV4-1	CASSPYPGLQETQYF
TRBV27	CASSFTSGTDTQYF
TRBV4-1	CASSQDHGATGKQYF
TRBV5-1	CASSFPDTRDTQYF
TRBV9	CASSVGPSGSYEQYF
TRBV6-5	CASRTGIEAFF
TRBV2	CASSEAVDPLNEQFF
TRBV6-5	CASSYFPNTGELFF
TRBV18	CASSRKAGGPYEQYF
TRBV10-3	CAISEPWGSLNTEAFF
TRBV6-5	CASSYSVNTEAFF
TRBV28	CASSWRGGRVSWETQYF
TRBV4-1	CASTLGLAGGSSYNEQFF
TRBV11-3	CASKDRGSLVEQFF
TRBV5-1	CASSLGGREDQPQHF
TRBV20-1	CSARPGHLNTEAFF